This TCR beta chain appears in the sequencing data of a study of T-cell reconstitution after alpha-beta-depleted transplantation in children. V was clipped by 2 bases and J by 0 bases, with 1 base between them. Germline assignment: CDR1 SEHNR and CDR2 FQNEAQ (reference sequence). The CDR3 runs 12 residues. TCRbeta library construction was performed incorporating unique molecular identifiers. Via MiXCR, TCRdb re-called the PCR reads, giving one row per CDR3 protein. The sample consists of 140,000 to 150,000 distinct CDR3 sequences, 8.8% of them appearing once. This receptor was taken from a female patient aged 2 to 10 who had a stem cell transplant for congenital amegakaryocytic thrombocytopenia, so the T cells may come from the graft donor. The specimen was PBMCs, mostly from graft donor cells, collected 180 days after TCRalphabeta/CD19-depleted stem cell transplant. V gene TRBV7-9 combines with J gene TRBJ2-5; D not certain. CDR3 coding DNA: TGTGCCAGCAGCTTACACCAAGAGACCCAGTACTTC. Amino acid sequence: CASSLHQETQYF.